This TCR beta chain was identified during a study of patients and donors after allogeneic stem cell transplantation. MiXCR was run by TCRdb on the RT-PCR reads, yielding one entry per CDR3 protein. Among approximately 200,000 distinct CDR3 sequences listed, 13% to 15% were seen once. Ten or more counts support this clonotype. The germline V gene has CDR1 SGHTA and CDR2 FQGTGA. The CDR3 is made up of 14 amino acids. The V and J ends lost 2 bases and 2 bases respectively, with 9 bases between them. This chain uses TRBV7-3 with TRBJ2-5, with TRBD2 as a possible D gene (6 bases). The TCR sequence derives from a human donor who was either an allogeneic HSCT recipient or a stem cell or donor lymphocyte infusion donor (not recorded which). It is not recorded whose cells these are; they may come from a transplant donor. Specimen: blood, either unsorted or a sorted T cell fraction (not recorded which). The CDR3 loop is CASSLGGNQETQYF. CDR3 sequence (DNA): TGTGCCAGCAGCTTAGGAGGGAATCAAGAGACCCAGTACTTC.